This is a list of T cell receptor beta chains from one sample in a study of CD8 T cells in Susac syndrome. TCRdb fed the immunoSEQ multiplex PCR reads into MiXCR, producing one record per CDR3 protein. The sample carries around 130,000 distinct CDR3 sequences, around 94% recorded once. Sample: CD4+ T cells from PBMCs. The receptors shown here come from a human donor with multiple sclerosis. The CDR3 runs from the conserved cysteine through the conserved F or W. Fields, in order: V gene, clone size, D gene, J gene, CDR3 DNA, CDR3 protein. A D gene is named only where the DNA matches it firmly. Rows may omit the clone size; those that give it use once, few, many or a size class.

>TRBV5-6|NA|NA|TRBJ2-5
TGTGCCAGCAGCTTGGTAGGCCAGGGCCAAGAGACCCAGTACTTC
CASSLVGQGQETQYF
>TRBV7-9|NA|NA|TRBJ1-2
TGTGCCAGCAGCTTAGAGGGAAAAGACGGCTACACCTTC
CASSLEGKDGYTF
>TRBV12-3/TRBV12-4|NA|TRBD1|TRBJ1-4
TGTGCCAGCACTGACCGGGACAGGGGCCACGAAAAACTGTTTTTT
CASTDRDRGHEKLFF
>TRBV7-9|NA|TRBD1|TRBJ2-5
TGTGCCAGCAGCCCCTACTGGACAGGGCAAGAGACCCAGTACTTC
CASSPYWTGQETQYF
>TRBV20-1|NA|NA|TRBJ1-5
TGCAGTGCTATTCGTTACGGGGGGGACCAGCCCCAGCATTTT
CSAIRYGGDQPQHF
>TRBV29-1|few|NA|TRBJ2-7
TGCAGCGCCTTAGGGCTGTCCTACGAGCAGTACTTC
CSALGLSYEQYF
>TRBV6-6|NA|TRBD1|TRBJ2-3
TGTGCCAGCAGTTTCCCGGGACAGGGAACAGATACGCAGTATTTT
CASSFPGQGTDTQYF
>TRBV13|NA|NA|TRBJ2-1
TGTGCCAGCAGCCTGAGGAGGTCGAGGGATGAGCAGTTCTTC
CASSLRRSRDEQFF
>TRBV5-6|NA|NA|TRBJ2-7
TGTGCCAGCAGCAGAGGAGGGATCGGAACCGAGCAGTACTTC
CASSRGGIGTEQYF
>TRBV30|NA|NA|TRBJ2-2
TGTGCCTGGGGAGGACAGTTCCGGGAGCTGTTTTTT
CAWGGQFRELFF
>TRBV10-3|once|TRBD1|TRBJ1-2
TGTGCCATCAGTGAGCTGAGGGGGCCCTCTAACTATGGCTACACCTTC
CAISELRGPSNYGYTF
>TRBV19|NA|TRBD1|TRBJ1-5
TGTGCCAGTAGTCTCCCGGGACAGGGGGCCGTGGCCCAGCATTTT
CASSLPGQGAVAQHF
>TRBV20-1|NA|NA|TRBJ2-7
TGCAGTGCTCGAAAGGTCCACGAGCAGTACTTC
CSARKVHEQYF
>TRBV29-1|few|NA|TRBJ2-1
TGCAGCGCCTCCTCCTACAATGAGCAGTTCTTC
CSASSYNEQFF
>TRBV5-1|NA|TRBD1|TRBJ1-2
TGCGCCAGCAGCGAGGAGGGGGCGCGAGGCTACACCTTC
CASSEEGARGYTF
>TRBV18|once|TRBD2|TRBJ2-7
TGTGCCAGCTCATCACCGACGGGGACTAGCGGGGGGAATAGGGCCTACGAGCAGTACTTC
CASSSPTGTSGGNRAYEQYF
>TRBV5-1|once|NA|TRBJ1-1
TGCGCCAGCAGCTTGCCGGGGGGCGGGAACACTGAAGCTTTCTTT
CASSLPGGGNTEAFF
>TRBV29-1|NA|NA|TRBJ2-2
TGCAGCGTTGGGCTCAGGGGGAACACCGGGGAGCTGTTTTTT
CSVGLRGNTGELFF
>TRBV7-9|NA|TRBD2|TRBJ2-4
TGTGCCAGCGCAGGGGCTAGCGGGGATAAGTCCAAAAACATTCAGTACTTC
CASAGASGDKSKNIQYF
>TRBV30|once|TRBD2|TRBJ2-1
TGTGCCTGGAGTGATGGGGCGGGGGGGTTCTCCTACAATGAGCAGTTCTTC
CAWSDGAGGFSYNEQFF
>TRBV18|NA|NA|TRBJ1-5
TGTGCCAGCTCACCAGAGGCCAGGGAACAGCCCCAGCATTTT
CASSPEAREQPQHF
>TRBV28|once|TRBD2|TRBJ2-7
TGTGCCGGGGGGGGGTCCTCCTACGAGCAGTACTTC
CAGGGSSYEQYF
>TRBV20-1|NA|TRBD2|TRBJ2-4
TGCAGTGCTAGAGATCGGTGGACTAGCGGGACCCGACTGCCAAAAAACATTCAGTACTTC
CSARDRWTSGTRLPKNIQYF
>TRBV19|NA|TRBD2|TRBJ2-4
TGTGCCAGTAGTATCGGGGGGGGGCGGGACATTCAGTACTTC
CASSIGGGRDIQYF
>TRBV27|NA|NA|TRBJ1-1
TGTGCCAGCAGTTTCCCCGGGGTCACTGAAGCTTTCTTT
CASSFPGVTEAFF
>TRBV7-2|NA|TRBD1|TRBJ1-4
TGTGCCAGCAGCTTAGGGGGGACAGTGACTAATGAAAAACTGTTTTTT
CASSLGGTVTNEKLFF
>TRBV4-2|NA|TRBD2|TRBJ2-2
TGTGCCAGCAGCCAAGTCGCGGGGGGGCCCTCCGGGGAGCTGTTTTTT
CASSQVAGGPSGELFF
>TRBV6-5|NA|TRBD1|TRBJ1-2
TGTGCCAGCAGTCTTACCGGGACAGCCTATGGCTACACCTTC
CASSLTGTAYGYTF
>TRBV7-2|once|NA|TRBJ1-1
TGTGCCAGCAGCTTAGAAGGCAGGCGGGGAGCTTTCTTT
CASSLEGRRGAFF
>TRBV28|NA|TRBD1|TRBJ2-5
TGTGCCAGCAGTTCCCTCGGGACAGGGAAACAAGAGACCCAGTACTTC
CASSSLGTGKQETQYF
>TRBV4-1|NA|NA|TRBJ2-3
TGCGCCAGCAGCCAGAACCCCGCGGATTGGGATACGCAGTATTTT
CASSQNPADWDTQYF
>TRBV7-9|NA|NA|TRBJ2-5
TGTGCCAGCAGCTCTTACGTTGAGACCCAGTACTTC
CASSSYVETQYF
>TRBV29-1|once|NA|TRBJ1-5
TGCAGCGTTGAGTACGGGACGGGACAGCCCCAGCATTTT
CSVEYGTGQPQHF
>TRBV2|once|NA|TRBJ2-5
TGTGCCAGCAGTGCCCGTCAGGCCCAAGAGACCCAGTACTTC
CASSARQAQETQYF
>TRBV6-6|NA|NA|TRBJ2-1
TGTGCCAGCGCCGGGACAGCCGGGCGGGGTGAGCAGTTCTTC
CASAGTAGRGEQFF
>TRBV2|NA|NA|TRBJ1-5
TGTGCCAGCAGTGAAGGTAGGGGGACTCAGCCCCAGCATTTT
CASSEGRGTQPQHF
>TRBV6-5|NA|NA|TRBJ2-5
TGTGCCAGCAGCCACACCGGGGGTCAAGAGACCCAGTACTTC
CASSHTGGQETQYF
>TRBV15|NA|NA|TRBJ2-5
TGTGCCACCAGCAGAGATCCGCGGGGGCTTCAAGAGACCCAGTACTTC
CATSRDPRGLQETQYF
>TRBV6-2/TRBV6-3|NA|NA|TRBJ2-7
TGTGCCAGCAGCTGGATGGTGGGCACCAGATCCGAGCAGTACTTC
CASSWMVGTRSEQYF
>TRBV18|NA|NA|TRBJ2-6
TGTGCCAGCTCACCGACTAGAACAACATCTGGGGCCAACGTCCTGACTTTC
CASSPTRTTSGANVLTF
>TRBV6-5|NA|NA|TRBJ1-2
TGTGCCAGCAGTTACTCGTTCGAATTAAACTATGGCTACACCTTC
CASSYSFELNYGYTF
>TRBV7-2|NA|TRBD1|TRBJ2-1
TGTGCCAGCAGCTTGGGGACAGGGCCCTACAATGAGCAGTTCTTC
CASSLGTGPYNEQFF
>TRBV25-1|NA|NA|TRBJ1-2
TGTGCCAGCAGTGAGGGCAGGGGATTTGGCTACACCTTC
CASSEGRGFGYTF
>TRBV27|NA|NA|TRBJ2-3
TGTGCCAGCAGTTTCGGAATTGGGGCAGATACGCAGTATTTT
CASSFGIGADTQYF
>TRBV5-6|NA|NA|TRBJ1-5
TGTGCCAGCAGCTCCGGGACACTTAACGATCAGCCCCAGCATTTT
CASSSGTLNDQPQHF
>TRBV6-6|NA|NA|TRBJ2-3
TGTGCCAGCAGTCGGCCGAATCCTATAGGCACAGATACGCAGTATTTT
CASSRPNPIGTDTQYF
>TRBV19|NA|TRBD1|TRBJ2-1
TGTGCCAGTAATTACGGGACAGTCAATGAGCAGTTCTTC
CASNYGTVNEQFF
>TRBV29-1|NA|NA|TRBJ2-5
TGCAGCGTGGGGGCGGGGAACCAAGAGACCCAGTACTTC
CSVGAGNQETQYF
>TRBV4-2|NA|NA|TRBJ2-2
TGTGCCAGCAGCCAAGCCACCGGGGAGCTGTTTTTT
CASSQATGELFF
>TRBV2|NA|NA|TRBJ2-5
TGTGCCAGCAGTGAGCAGCGCCAAGAGACCCAGTACTTC
CASSEQRQETQYF
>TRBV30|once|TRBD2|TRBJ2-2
TGTGCCTGGGGGACTAGCGGGGGGGCCCGCGGGGAGCTGTTTTTT
CAWGTSGGARGELFF
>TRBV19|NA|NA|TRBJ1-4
TGTGCCAGTAGTATCCGGGGGAGGGGTGAAAAACTGTTTTTT
CASSIRGRGEKLFF
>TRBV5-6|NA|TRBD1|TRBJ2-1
TGTGCCAGCAGCCACGCGGGACAGGGTAATAATGAGCAGTTCTTC
CASSHAGQGNNEQFF
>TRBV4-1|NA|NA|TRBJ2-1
TGCGCCAGCAGCCACCCCGGGCCCTTACAGGGAGATGAGCAGTTCTTC
CASSHPGPLQGDEQFF
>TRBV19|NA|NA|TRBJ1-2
TGTGCCAGTAGTAGTAGTGCGGCTAACTATGGCTACACCTTC
CASSSSAANYGYTF
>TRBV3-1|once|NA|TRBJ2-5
TGTGCCAGCAGCCAATTTCGGGAGACCCAGTACTTC
CASSQFRETQYF